These 14 T cell receptor beta chains were sequenced from one sample in a study of CD8 T cells in ankylosing spondylitis. Study-level findings and limits: A motif in TCR beta, a set of eight or nine highly homologous variants, appeared characteristic of ankylosing spondylitis blood.

No antigen has been assigned to these receptors. TCRdb redid the calling of the 5' RACE reads with MiXCR, one entry per CDR3 protein. The sample lists 200,000 to 250,000 distinct CDR3 sequences, around 17% occurring once. The sequencing input was blood, either unsorted or a sorted T cell fraction (not recorded which). All receptors derive from a male donor with ankylosing spondylitis.

This clonotype was seen at least ten times. The chain is built from TRBV7-9 and TRBJ2-2; TRBD2 agrees at 8 bases. The J segment lost 2 bases and the V segment lost 11 bases, leaving 13 bases of the junction unmatched. This CDR3 contains 16 residues. CDR1 is SEHNR, CDR2 FQNEAQ, per germline (reference sequence). In DNA form, the CDR3 reads TGTGCCGTACCCCCCAGCGGGGGTCCAAACACCGGGGAGCTGTTTTTT. This translates into CAVPPSGGPNTGELFF.

This clonotype was observed a single time. The chain carries TRBV28 and TRBJ2-5; D gene unclear. Germline assignment: CDR1 MDHEN and CDR2 SYDVKM. The CDR3 totals 16 residues. V was cut by 4 bases and J by 1 base, with 16 bases left in between. CDR3 coding DNA: TGTGCCAGCAGTTCCTCCGACGGAGTAGTCCAAGAGACCCAGTACTTC. It specifies CASSSSDGVVQETQYF.

This clonotype was counted at least ten times. The genes are TRBV12-3 or TRBV12-4 and TRBJ1-1, with 9 bases identical to TRBD1. This CDR3 is built from 13 residues. V was pared by 3 bases and J by 7 bases, with 3 bases of the junction left unmatched. CDR3 nucleotides: TGTGCCAGCAGTTTGGGACAGGGAATTGAAGCTTTCTTT. This codes for CASSLGQGIEAFF.

V usage is TRBV20-1 and J usage is TRBJ2-1, with TRBD2 matching 7 bases. The CDR3 sequence is 15 residues long. V shed 5 bases and J 2 bases; nucleotides not matched to a gene: 9. Germline V CDR1 and CDR2: DFQATT, SNEGSKA (reference sequence). CDR3 coding DNA: TGCAGTGCTGTTAGTGGGGGAGGGACCTACAATGAGCAGTTCTTC. The encoded protein is CSAVSGGGTYNEQFF.

This clonotype was observed a handful of times. This CDR3 reads CASSLSGRVSNEQFF. The CDR3 DNA follows: TGTGCCAGCAGTTTAAGCGGGAGGGTCAGCAATGAGCAGTTCTTC. V gene TRBV12-3 or TRBV12-4 combines with J gene TRBJ2-1; 10 bases fit TRBD2. V shed 2 bases, J shed 6 bases, and the junction held 4 bases outside the gene matches. The CDR3 is made up of 15 amino acids.

This chain joins TRBV4-1 and TRBJ2-7; TRBD2 aligns across 10 bases. The germline V gene has CDR1 MGHRA and CDR2 YSYEKL. J was trimmed by 4 bases and V by 0 bases; bases with no gene match: 6. CDR3 length: 16 amino acids. The CDR3: CASSQEALAGVYEQYF. The CDR3 DNA reads as TGCGCCAGCAGCCAAGAGGCCCTAGCGGGAGTGTACGAGCAGTACTTC.

The rearrangement links TRBV6-5 to TRBJ2-1; perhaps TRBD1 as D (6 bases). Per the germline V gene, CDR1 is MNHEY and CDR2 is SVGAGI. This CDR3 contains 13 residues. Trimming took off 0 bases at V and 12 bases at J, with 12 bases between the two ends. Here the CDR3 reads CASSYSPQGMQFF. The CDR3 nucleotides read TGTGCCAGCAGTTACTCGCCGCAGGGGATGCAGTTCTTC.

CDR3 loop: CASSLDLAGGFSYNEQFF. The CDR3 DNA is TGTGCCAGCAGCTTAGATCTAGCGGGGGGTTTCTCCTACAATGAGCAGTTCTTC. The chain combines TRBV11-2 with TRBJ2-1; 11 bases align to TRBD2. Germline V gene data show CDR1 as SGHAT and CDR2 as FQNNGV. This CDR3 region has 18 residues. Trimming removed 0 bases from V and 0 bases from J; junction bases left unmatched: 4.

In this sample, this clonotype turned up a few times. This rearrangement joins TRBV7-2 to TRBJ2-1, with 9 bases identical to TRBD1. Trimming removed 4 bases from V and 8 bases from J; junction bases left unmatched: 6. CDR1 and CDR2 from the germline V gene are SGHTA and FQGNSA. The CDR3 is made up of 14 amino acids. The CDR3: CASSYPTGGDEQFF. The DNA for the CDR3 is TGTGCCAGCAGCTACCCGACAGGGGGGGATGAGCAGTTCTTC.

The chain combines TRBV2 with TRBJ1-6, with 7 bases that match TRBD1. This CDR3 is built from 14 residues. Trimming at V came to 11 bases and at J to 4 bases, leaving 8 bases not matched to a gene. CDR1 SNHLY and CDR2 FYNNEI come from the germline V gene. CDR3 region: CAGADREYNSPLHF. The CDR3 DNA follows: TGTGCCGGCGCCGACAGGGAATATAATTCACCCCTCCACTTT.

This clonotype appeared a few times. This chain connects TRBV7-8 to TRBJ1-2, with TRBD1 matching 10 bases. The V and J ends lost 3 bases and 0 bases, in that order; junction bases with no gene match: 4. Looked up from germline, CDR1 is SGHVS and CDR2 is FQNEAQ. The CDR3 has 16 amino acids. The CDR3 reads CASSLGTGEANYGYTF. CDR3 bases: TGTGCCAGCAGCTTGGGGACAGGGGAAGCTAACTATGGCTACACCTTC. Full variable domain (rest looked up from reference TRBV7-8 and TRBJ1-2): GAGVSQSPRYKVAKRGQDVALRCDPISGHVSLFWYQQALGQGPEFLTYFQNEAQLDKSGLPSDRFFAERPEGSVSTLKIQRTQQEDSAVYLCASSLGTGEANYGYTFGSGTRLTVV.

This chain joins TRBV15 and TRBJ2-7, with D perhaps matching TRBD1 (5 bases). V dropped 0 bases and J dropped 2 bases, with 8 bases sitting between them. The germline V gene has CDR1 LNHNV and CDR2 YYDKDF (reference sequence). The CDR3 is made up of 14 amino acids. This chain's CDR3 is CATSRDQGTYEQYF. The CDR3 DNA sequence: TGTGCCACCAGCAGAGACCAGGGTACCTACGAGCAGTACTTC.

V usage is TRBV27 and J usage is TRBJ2-7; D is undetermined. V was cut by 6 bases and J by 6 bases, with 21 bases left in between. Germline loops: CDR1 MNHEY, CDR2 SMNVEV (reference sequence). This CDR3 has 15 residues. The CDR3 sequence: CASRLLGSPPSEQYF. Here the CDR3 DNA reads TGTGCCAGCAGACTTCTGGGATCCCCCCCTAGCGAGCAGTACTTC.

The rearrangement uses TRBV10-3 and TRBJ2-7; the D gene is possibly TRBD2 (6 bases). This CDR3 region has 13 residues. Trimming stripped 0 bases from V and 5 bases from J, with 8 bases between. From germline, CDR1 is ENHRY and CDR2 SYGVKD. This CDR3 is CAISESGGHEQYF. The CDR3 coding sequence is TGTGCCATCAGTGAGTCGGGGGGACACGAGCAGTACTTC.